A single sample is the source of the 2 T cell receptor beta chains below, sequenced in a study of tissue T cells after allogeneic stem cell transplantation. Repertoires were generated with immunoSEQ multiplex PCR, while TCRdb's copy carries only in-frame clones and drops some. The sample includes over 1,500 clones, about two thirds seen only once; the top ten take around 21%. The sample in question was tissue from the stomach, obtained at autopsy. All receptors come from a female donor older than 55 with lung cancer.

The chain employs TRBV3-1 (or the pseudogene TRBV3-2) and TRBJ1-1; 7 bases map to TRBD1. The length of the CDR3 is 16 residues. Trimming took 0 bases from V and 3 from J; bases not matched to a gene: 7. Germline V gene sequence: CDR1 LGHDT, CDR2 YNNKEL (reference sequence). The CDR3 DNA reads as TGTGCCAGCAGCCAAGATCAGGGGGGTATCGACACTGAAGCTTTCTTT. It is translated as CASSQDQGGIDTEAFF.

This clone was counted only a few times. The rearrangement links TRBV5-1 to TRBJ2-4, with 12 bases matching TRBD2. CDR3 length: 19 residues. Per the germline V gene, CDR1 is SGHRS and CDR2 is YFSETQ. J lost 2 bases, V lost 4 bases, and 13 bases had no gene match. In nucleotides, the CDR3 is TGCGCCAGCAGCAGGAATCCGGGACTAGCGGGTGATACCAAAAACATTCAGTACTTC. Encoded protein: CASSRNPGLAGDTKNIQYF.